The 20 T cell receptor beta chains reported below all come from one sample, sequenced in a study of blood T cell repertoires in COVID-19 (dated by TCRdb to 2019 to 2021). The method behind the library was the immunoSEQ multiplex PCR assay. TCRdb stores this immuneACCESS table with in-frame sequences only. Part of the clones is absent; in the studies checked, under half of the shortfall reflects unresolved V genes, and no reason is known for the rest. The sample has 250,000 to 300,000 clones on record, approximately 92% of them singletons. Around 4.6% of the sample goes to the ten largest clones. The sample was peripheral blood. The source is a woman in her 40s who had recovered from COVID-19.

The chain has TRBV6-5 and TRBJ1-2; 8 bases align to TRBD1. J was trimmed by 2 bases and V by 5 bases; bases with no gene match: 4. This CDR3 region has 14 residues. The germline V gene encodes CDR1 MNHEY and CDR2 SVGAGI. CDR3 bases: TGTGCCAGCAGTATGACAGGGGCCAACTATGGCTACACCTTC. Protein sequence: CASSMTGANYGYTF.

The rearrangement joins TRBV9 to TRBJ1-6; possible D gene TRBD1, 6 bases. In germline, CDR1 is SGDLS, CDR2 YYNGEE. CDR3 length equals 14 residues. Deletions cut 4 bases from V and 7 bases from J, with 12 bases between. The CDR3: CASSLTGQNSPLHF. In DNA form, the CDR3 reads TGTGCCAGCAGCCTGACAGGCCAAAATTCACCCCTCCACTTT.

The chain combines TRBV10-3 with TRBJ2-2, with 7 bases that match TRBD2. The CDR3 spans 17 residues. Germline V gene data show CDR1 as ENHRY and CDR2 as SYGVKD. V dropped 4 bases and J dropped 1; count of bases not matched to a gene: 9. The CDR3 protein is CAISVVAGGLNTGELFF. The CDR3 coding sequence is TGTGCCATCAGTGTTGTAGCGGGTGGCCTGAACACCGGGGAGCTGTTTTTT.

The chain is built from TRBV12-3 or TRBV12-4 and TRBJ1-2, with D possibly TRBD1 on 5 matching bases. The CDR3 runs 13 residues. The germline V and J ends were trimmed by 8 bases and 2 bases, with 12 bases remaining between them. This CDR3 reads CASSISGNYGYTF. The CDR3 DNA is TGTGCCAGCTCGATCTCAGGGAACTATGGCTACACCTTC.

In DNA, the CDR3 is TGTGCCAGTACCCGGGGGGGAGCGGGGTATGGCTACACCTTC. This gives the protein CASTRGGAGYGYTF. The gene calls are TRBV19 and TRBJ1-2; D might be TRBD1 (5 bases). The ends were cut back, 7 bases at V and 5 bases at J, with 17 bases in the middle. The CDR3 sequence is 14 residues long. Germline CDR1 and CDR2: LNHDA and SQIVND (reference sequence).

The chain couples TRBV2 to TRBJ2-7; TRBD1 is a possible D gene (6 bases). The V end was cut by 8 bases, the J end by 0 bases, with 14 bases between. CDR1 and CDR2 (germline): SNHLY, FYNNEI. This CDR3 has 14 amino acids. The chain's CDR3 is CASYRDIFSYEQYF. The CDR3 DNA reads TGTGCCAGCTATCGGGACATTTTCTCCTACGAGCAGTACTTC.

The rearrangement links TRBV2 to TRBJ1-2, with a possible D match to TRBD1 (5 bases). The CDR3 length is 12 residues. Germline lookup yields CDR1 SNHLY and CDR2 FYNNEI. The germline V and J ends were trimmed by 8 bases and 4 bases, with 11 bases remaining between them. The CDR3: CASGQGGYGYTF. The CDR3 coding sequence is TGTGCCAGCGGTCAGGGCGGCTATGGCTACACCTTC.

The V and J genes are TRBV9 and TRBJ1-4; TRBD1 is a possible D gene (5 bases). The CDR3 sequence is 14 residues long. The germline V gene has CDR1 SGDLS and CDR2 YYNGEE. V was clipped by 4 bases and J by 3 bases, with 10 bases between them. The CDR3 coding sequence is TGTGCCAGCAGCACAGGACCCTCTAATGAAAAACTGTTTTTT. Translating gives CASSTGPSNEKLFF.

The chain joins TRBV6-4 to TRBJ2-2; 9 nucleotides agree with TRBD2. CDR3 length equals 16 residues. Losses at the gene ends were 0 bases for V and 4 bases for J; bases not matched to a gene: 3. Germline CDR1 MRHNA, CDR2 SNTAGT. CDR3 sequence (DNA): TGTGCCAGCAGTGACTCGGTTAGCGGGGGCACCGGGGAGCTGTTTTTT. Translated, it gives CASSDSVSGGTGELFF.

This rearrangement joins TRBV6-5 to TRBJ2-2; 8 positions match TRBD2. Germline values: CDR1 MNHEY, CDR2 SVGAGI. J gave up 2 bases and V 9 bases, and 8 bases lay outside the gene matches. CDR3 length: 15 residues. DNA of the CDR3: TGTGCCAGTAAATCGGGGGGGCTAAACACCGGGGAGCTGTTTTTT. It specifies CASKSGGLNTGELFF.

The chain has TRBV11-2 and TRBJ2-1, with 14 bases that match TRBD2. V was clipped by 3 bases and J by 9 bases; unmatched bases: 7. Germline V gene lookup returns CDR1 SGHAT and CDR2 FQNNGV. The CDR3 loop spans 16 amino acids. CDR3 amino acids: CASSFFTGLAGAEQFF. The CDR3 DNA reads TGTGCCAGCAGCTTCTTCACGGGACTAGCGGGAGCTGAGCAGTTCTTC.

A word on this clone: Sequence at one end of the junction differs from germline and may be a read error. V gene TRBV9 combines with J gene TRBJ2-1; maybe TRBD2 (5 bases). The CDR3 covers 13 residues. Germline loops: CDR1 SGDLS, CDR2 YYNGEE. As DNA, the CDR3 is TGTGCCAGCAGCGTAGCTGTCCGCGGGCGGCCGGTCTTC. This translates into CASSVAVRGRPVF.

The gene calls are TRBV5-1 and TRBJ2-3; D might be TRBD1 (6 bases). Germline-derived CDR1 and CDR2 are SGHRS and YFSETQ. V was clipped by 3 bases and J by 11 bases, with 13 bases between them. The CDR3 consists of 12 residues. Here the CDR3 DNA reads TGCGCCAGCAGCTCACAGGGAGTTGAGCAGTATTTT. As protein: CASSSQGVEQYF.

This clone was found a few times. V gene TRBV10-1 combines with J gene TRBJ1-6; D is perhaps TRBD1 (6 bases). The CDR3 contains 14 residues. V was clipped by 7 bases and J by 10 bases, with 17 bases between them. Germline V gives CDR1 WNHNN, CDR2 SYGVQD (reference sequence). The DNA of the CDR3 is TGCGCCAGCAAAAGGGACAATAAAGCCTCACCCCTCCACTTT. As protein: CASKRDNKASPLHF.

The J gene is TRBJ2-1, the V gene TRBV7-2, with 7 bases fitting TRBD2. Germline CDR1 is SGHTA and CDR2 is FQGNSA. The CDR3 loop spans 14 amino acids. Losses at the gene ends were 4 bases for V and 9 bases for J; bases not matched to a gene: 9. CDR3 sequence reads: CASSSLSAGVEQFF. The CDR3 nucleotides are TGTGCCAGCAGCTCCCTCAGCGCGGGAGTTGAGCAGTTCTTC.

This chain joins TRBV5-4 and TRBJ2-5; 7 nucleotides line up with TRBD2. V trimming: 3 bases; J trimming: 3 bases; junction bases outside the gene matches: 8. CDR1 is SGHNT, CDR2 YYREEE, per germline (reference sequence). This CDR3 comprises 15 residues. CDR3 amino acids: CASSYLPGGKETQYF. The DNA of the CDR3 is TGTGCCAGCAGCTATCTGCCGGGGGGTAAAGAGACCCAGTACTTC.

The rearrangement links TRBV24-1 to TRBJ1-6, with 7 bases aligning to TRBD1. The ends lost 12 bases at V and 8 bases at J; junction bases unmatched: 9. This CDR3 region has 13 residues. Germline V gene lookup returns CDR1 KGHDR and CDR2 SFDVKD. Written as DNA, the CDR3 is TGTGCCGCCCAACGGGACAGAGATTCACCCCTCCACTTT. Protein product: CAAQRDRDSPLHF.

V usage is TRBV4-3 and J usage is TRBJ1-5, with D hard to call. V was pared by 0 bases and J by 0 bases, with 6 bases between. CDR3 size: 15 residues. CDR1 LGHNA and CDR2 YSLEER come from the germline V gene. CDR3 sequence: CASSQEADSNQPQHF. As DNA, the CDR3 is TGCGCCAGCAGCCAAGAGGCAGATAGCAATCAGCCCCAGCATTTT.

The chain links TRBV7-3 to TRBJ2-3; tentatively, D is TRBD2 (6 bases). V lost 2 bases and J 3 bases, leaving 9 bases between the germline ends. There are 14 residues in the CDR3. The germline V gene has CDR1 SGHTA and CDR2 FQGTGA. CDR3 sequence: CASSLAGPTDTQYF. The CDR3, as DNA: TGTGCCAGCAGCTTAGCGGGGCCAACAGATACGCAGTATTTT.

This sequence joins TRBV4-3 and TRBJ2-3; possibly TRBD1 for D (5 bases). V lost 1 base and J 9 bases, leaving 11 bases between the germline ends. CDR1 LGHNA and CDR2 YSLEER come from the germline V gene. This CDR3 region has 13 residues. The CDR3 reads CASSQAETATQYF. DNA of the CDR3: TGCGCCAGCAGCCAAGCGGAGACAGCCACGCAGTATTTT.